This T cell receptor (beta chain) appears in the sequencing data of a study of blood T cell repertoires in COVID-19. Study as a whole: Sites across the United States, Italy and Spain contributed samples from acute and convalescent COVID-19. The cDNA or gDNA used as material had been derived from T cells, B-cell-depleted T cells, or PBMCs.

Authors' data handling: The assay estimated nucleated cells by amplifying reference gene primers. The repertoire was sequenced with immunoSEQ multiplex PCR; TCRdb's copy has only in-frame clones and lacks some. V, J and clone size are those of that table, while D and trimming were read from the DNA. The profile shows about 220,000 clones, 80% of them singletons. The source is a human donor in a cohort sampled during active COVID-19. Material for sequencing was peripheral blood.

The DNA for the CDR3 is TGTGCCAGCAGCTTGGGGGGGGAAGGAACTGAAGCTTTCTTT. Translating gives CASSLGGEGTEAFF. This sequence joins TRBV5-4 and TRBJ1-1; D is perhaps TRBD1 (5 bases). V lost 0 bases and J 5 bases, leaving 11 bases between the germline ends. The CDR3 loop spans 14 amino acids. From germline, CDR1 is SGHNT and CDR2 YYREEE (reference sequence).